Shown below are 21 T cell receptor beta chains from a single sample sequenced in a study of control samples from healthy donors and cancer patients. The method was immunoSEQ multiplex PCR; TCRdb's version includes in-frame clones alone and lacks a portion of them. This sample has 140,000 to 150,000 clones, with approximately 91% found just once. Sequencing input: blood. The source is a man in his thirties or forties in good health.

The chain uses TRBV5-1 and TRBJ1-4, with 9 bases identical to TRBD1. Trimming removed 5 bases from V and 5 bases from J; junction bases left unmatched: 7. Per germline, CDR1 SGHRS and CDR2 YFSETQ. CDR3 length: 15 residues. The DNA of the CDR3 is TGCGCCAGCAGGGCCACAGGGGGCAGAAATGAAAAACTGTTTTTT. This gives the protein CASRATGGRNEKLFF.

Comment on this clone: A single base is all that separates this from a far larger clone, so a read error is likely. This chain connects TRBV5-1 to TRBJ1-3; no definite D call. CDR3 size: 12 residues. The germline V gene encodes CDR1 SGHRS and CDR2 YFSETQ. Trimming removed 0 bases at V and 3 bases at J, with 1 base between. CDR3 residues: CASSLDGNTIYF. The CDR3 DNA sequence: TGCGCCAGCAGCTTGGATGGAAACACCATATATTTT. Using reference TRBV5-1 and TRBJ1-3 for the parts outside the CDR3, the full variable domain is KAGVTQTPRYLIKTRGQQVTLSCSPISGHRSVSWYQQTPGQGLQFLFEYFSETQRNKGNFPGRFSGRQFSNSRSEMNVSTLELGDSALYLCASSLDGNTIYFGEGSWLTVV.

The chain combines TRBV7-3 with TRBJ2-1; 8 nucleotides align to TRBD2. The J segment lost 2 bases and the V segment lost 4 bases, leaving 19 bases of the junction unmatched. The germline V gene encodes CDR1 SGHTA and CDR2 FQGTGA. The CDR3 extends over 20 amino acids. In DNA form, the CDR3 reads TGTGCCAGCAGCTGTAGTCCCCCTCCTCGCGGGAGGCCCACCTACAATGAGCAGTTCTTC. This encodes CASSCSPPPRGRPTYNEQFF.

The rearrangement links TRBV7-2 to TRBJ1-4; D not certain. The CDR3 runs 17 residues. Trimming cost V 1 base and J 4 bases, with 16 bases left between them. Per germline, CDR1 SGHTA and CDR2 FQGNSA. The CDR3 sequence is CASSLVSGLLLNEKLFF. CDR3 coding DNA: TGTGCCAGCAGCTTAGTTTCAGGTCTCCTACTTAATGAAAAACTGTTTTTT.

This rearrangement joins TRBV24-1 to TRBJ2-3; 9 positions match TRBD1. The V segment lost 3 bases and the J segment 0 bases; nucleotides outside the gene matches: 6. Germline CDR1 KGHDR, CDR2 SFDVKD. This CDR3 is built from 17 residues. This CDR3 reads CATSDPDRGSSTDTQYF. The CDR3 DNA follows: TGTGCCACCAGTGATCCGGACAGGGGATCTAGCACAGATACGCAGTATTTT.

This clone occurred many times. The chain uses TRBV5-1 and TRBJ2-7, with 11 positions matching TRBD2. Trimming cost V 4 bases and J 3 bases; bases outside gene matches: 18. The CDR3 contains 19 residues. CDR1 SGHRS and CDR2 YFSETQ come from the germline V gene. The CDR3 DNA follows: TGCGCCAGCAGCCCTAACCTGCCTAGCGGGAGGCGGACTTACTACGAGCAGTACTTC. The encoded protein is CASSPNLPSGRRTYYEQYF.

The chain carries TRBV7-3 and TRBJ2-3, with 7 bases identical to TRBD2. CDR3 length equals 13 residues. Trimming cost V 4 bases and J 5 bases; bases outside gene matches: 3. CDR1 and CDR2 from the germline V gene are SGHTA and FQGTGA. In nucleotides, the CDR3 is TGTGCCAGCAGCTGGACTAGAGTAGATACGCAGTATTTT. Encoded protein: CASSWTRVDTQYF.

V gene TRBV18 combines with J gene TRBJ1-5; TRBD1 agrees at 11 bases. The CDR3 has 16 residues. The junction had 11 bases not matched to a gene; V was cut back by 5 bases and J by 8 bases. Germline V gene sequence: CDR1 KGHSH, CDR2 LQKENI. This CDR3 reads CASSSAGTGGPEPQHF. The CDR3 coding sequence is TGTGCCAGCTCAAGTGCCGGGACAGGGGGACCTGAGCCCCAGCATTTT. The variable domain in full, completed from reference TRBV18 and TRBJ1-5, reads NAGVMQNPRHLVRRRGQEARLRCSPMKGHSHVYWYRQLPEEGLKFMVYLQKENIIDESGMPKERFSAEFPKEGPSILRIQQVVRGDSAAYFCASSSAGTGGPEPQHFGDGTRLSIL.

The rearrangement joins TRBV7-2 to TRBJ1-5; D is unresolved. Germline lookup yields CDR1 SGHTA and CDR2 FQGNSA. CDR3 size: 13 residues. V lost 3 bases, J lost 6 bases, and 9 bases lay in between. The CDR3 DNA reads as TGTGCCAGCAGCTTTGATAAGGGTCAGCCCCAGCATTTT. It encodes CASSFDKGQPQHF.

The J gene is TRBJ1-3, the V gene TRBV7-2; D gene ambiguous. This CDR3 has 14 residues. V was shortened by 5 bases and J by 0 bases, with 8 bases between the two germline ends. CDR1 and CDR2 from the germline V gene are SGHTA and FQGNSA. This CDR3 is CASSPGVSGNTIYF. The DNA for the CDR3 is TGTGCCAGCAGCCCCGGTGTCTCTGGAAACACCATATATTTT.

V usage is TRBV5-3 and J usage is TRBJ1-2, with 9 bases matching TRBD1. TRBV5-3 is noted as an ORF with a role that remains uncertain. CDR3 size: 15 residues. The V and J ends lost 6 bases and 7 bases, in that order; junction bases with no gene match: 13. DNA for the CDR3: TGTGCCAGAACGGGATACGGACAGGGGCTGGGTGGCTACACCTTC. As protein: CARTGYGQGLGGYTF.

The genes are TRBV7-6 and TRBJ2-6; D remains ambiguous. The CDR3 is 16 residues long. Trimming pared 5 bases from V and 0 bases from J, leaving 11 bases between. CDR1 is SGHVS, CDR2 FNYEAQ, per germline. CDR3 DNA sequence: TGTGCCAGCAGCCAAAGATCCTCCTCTGGGGCCAACGTCCTGACTTTC. Translating gives CASSQRSSSGANVLTF.

Only a few counts were recorded for this clone. The genes are TRBV4-1 and TRBJ2-1; D remains ambiguous. The CDR3 spans 14 residues. Trimming cost V 0 bases and J 3 bases, with 6 bases left between them. Germline loops: CDR1 MGHRA, CDR2 YSYEKL. CDR3 DNA sequence: TGCGCCAGCAGCCAAGAACCAAACTACAATGAGCAGTTCTTC. It yields the protein CASSQEPNYNEQFF.

This chain uses TRBV7-7 with TRBJ2-3, with D perhaps TRBD1 (6 bases). CDR1 and CDR2 (germline): SSHAT, FNYEAQ (reference sequence). Trimming cost V 5 bases and J 2 bases, with 8 bases left between them. This CDR3 has 13 amino acids. Here the CDR3 reads CASSRTDTDTQYF. For the CDR3, the DNA is TGTGCCAGCAGCCGGACAGACACAGATACGCAGTATTTT.

The chain links TRBV19 to TRBJ2-5; no clear D gene. Germline V CDR1 and CDR2: LNHDA, SQIVND (reference sequence). The V and J ends lost 5 bases and 4 bases respectively, with 11 bases between them. The CDR3 has 13 amino acids. CDR3 DNA sequence: TGTGCCAGTAGTCCTTTGGAGAGAGAGACCCAGTACTTC. Its protein product is CASSPLERETQYF.

CDR3 bases: TGTGCCAGCAGCCAAGGCCCGGGGATTGTGAACACTGAAGCTTTCTTT. Translated, it gives CASSQGPGIVNTEAFF. The V gene is TRBV13, the J gene TRBJ1-1; D call uncertain. CDR3 length: 16 residues. The V gene's germline CDR1 is PRHDT and CDR2 FYEKMQ (reference sequence). Trimming took 5 bases from V and 0 from J, leaving 16 bases between them.

The chain is built from TRBV6-2 or TRBV6-3 and TRBJ1-6; tentatively, D is TRBD1 (5 bases). Trimming stripped 1 base from V and 13 bases from J, with 11 bases between. The CDR3 runs 13 residues. Germline CDR1 and CDR2: MNHEY and SVGEGT. The CDR3 here is CASSYFRTSPLHF. The CDR3 DNA reads as TGTGCCAGCAGTTACTTCAGGACAAGTCCCCTCCACTTT.

The chain is built from TRBV27 and TRBJ1-5, with D possibly being TRBD1 (5 bases). Trimming stripped 6 bases from V and 1 base from J, with 13 bases between. The CDR3 length is 15 residues. Germline-derived CDR1 and CDR2 are MNHEY and SMNVEV (reference sequence). CDR3 sequence (DNA): TGTGCCAGCAGCCCCAGGGCACGGAGCAATCAGCCCCAGCATTTT. Translating gives CASSPRARSNQPQHF.

The CDR3 DNA reads as TGTGCCAGCAGCCTGCTAGGGAGTCAACTGGACGAGCAGTACTTC. This encodes CASSLLGSQLDEQYF. The V and J genes are TRBV5-4 and TRBJ2-7; D perhaps matches TRBD2 (5 bases). Germline V gene sequence: CDR1 SGHNT, CDR2 YYREEE (reference sequence). Trimming cost V 4 bases and J 5 bases, with 19 bases left between them. This CDR3 is 15 amino acids long.

The chain couples TRBV19 to TRBJ1-5, with unresolved D. The length of the CDR3 is 15 residues. Germline CDR1 reads LNHDA; CDR2 reads SQIVND (reference sequence). Trimming cost V 3 bases and J 0 bases, with 9 bases left between them. CDR3 nucleotides: TGTGCCAGTAGTATGAGTGCAGTTAGCAATCAGCCCCAGCATTTT. This codes for CASSMSAVSNQPQHF.

The genes are TRBV7-2 and TRBJ2-3; D unclear. Trimming took off 7 bases at V and 1 base at J, with 9 bases between the two ends. The CDR3 spans 13 residues. Germline V gives CDR1 SGHTA, CDR2 FQGNSA. CDR3 nucleotides: TGTGCCAGCACCCATCTTGGCACAGATACGCAGTATTTT. It yields the protein CASTHLGTDTQYF. The complete variable domain, with remaining parts taken from reference TRBV7-2 and TRBJ2-3, reads GAGVSQSPSNKVTEKGKDVELRCDPISGHTALYWYRQSLGQGLEFLIYFQGNSAPDKSGLPSDRFSAERTGGSVSTLTIQRTQQEDSAVYLCASTHLGTDTQYFGPGTRLTVL.